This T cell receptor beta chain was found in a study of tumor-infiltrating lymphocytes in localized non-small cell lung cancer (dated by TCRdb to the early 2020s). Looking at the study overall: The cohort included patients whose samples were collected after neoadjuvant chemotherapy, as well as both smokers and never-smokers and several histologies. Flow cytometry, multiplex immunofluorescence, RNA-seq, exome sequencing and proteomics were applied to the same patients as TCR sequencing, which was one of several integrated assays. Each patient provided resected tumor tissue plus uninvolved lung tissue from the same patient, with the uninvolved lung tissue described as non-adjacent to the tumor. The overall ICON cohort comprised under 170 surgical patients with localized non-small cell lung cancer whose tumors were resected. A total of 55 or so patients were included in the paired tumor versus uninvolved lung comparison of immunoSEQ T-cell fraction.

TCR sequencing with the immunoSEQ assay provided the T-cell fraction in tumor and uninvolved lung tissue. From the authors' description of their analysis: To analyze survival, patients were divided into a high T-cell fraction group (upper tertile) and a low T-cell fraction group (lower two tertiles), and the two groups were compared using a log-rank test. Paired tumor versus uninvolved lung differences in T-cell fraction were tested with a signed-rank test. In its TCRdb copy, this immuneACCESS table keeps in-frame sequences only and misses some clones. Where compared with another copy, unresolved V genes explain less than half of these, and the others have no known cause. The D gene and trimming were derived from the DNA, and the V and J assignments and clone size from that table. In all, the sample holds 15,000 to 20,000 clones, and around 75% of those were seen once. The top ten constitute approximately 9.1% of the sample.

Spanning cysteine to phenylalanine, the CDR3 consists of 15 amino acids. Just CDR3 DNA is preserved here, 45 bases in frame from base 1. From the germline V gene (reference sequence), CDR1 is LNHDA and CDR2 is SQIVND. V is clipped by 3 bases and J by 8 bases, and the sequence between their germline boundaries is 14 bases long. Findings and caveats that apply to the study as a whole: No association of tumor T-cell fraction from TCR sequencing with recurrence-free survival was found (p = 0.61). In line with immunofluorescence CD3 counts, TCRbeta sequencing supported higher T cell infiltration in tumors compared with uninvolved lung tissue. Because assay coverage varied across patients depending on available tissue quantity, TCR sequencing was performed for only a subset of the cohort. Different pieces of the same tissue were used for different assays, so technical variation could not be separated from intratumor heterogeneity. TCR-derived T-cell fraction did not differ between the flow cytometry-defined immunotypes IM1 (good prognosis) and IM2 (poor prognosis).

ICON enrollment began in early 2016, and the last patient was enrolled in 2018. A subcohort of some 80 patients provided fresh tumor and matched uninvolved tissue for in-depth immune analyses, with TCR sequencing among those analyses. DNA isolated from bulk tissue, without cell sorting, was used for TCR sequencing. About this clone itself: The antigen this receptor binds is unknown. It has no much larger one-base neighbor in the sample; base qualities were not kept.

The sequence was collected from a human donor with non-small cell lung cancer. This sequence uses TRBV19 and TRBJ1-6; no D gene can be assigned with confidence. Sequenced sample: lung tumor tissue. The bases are TGTGCCAGTAGTATTTGGTCGGCCGTCGATTCACCCCTCCACTTT. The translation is CASSIWSAVDSPLHF.